One sample yielded the 3 T cell receptor beta chains listed below, sequenced in a study of cytomegalovirus exposure and HLA in healthy donors. The PCR was carried out with 60 Vbeta primers and 13 Jbeta primers. This table comes from immunoSEQ multiplex PCR, and its TCRdb copy is limited to in-frame clones, with some not included. Of about 70,000 clones listed, over 70% were seen once; the top ten hold roughly an eighth. What was sequenced was PBMCs. These receptors originate from a human donor in good health.

This clone appeared a single time. This sequence joins TRBV27 and TRBJ2-5; 16 positions match TRBD2. The CDR3 runs 17 residues. Unmatched junction bases numbered 6, after V lost 4 bases and J lost 4 bases. Germline assignment: CDR1 MNHEY and CDR2 SMNVEV (reference sequence). CDR3 amino acids: CASSSPGTSGGGETQYF. The CDR3 DNA reads as TGTGCCAGCAGTTCCCCCGGGACTAGCGGGGGGGGAGAGACCCAGTACTTC.

The CDR3 sequence: CASTPSGTSRKTEAFF. The CDR3 region has the DNA TGTGCCAGCACCCCCTCCGGGACAAGTAGGAAAACTGAAGCTTTCTTT. V gene TRBV27 combines with J gene TRBJ1-1; a weak D match, TRBD1 (6 bases). The CDR3 has 16 amino acids. CDR1 is MNHEY, CDR2 SMNVEV, per germline (reference sequence). Trimming took 7 bases from V and 5 from J, leaving 23 bases between them.

The chain has TRBV28 and TRBJ2-1, with 10 bases identical to TRBD2. The junction had 8 bases not matched to a gene; V was cut back by 2 bases and J by 7 bases. This CDR3 has 16 residues. Per germline, CDR1 MDHEN and CDR2 SYDVKM. CDR3 amino acids: CASSLLSGGLRNEQFF. The CDR3 DNA sequence: TGTGCCAGCAGTTTACTTAGCGGGGGGCTTCGGAATGAGCAGTTCTTC.